The 19 T cell receptor beta chains reported below all come from one sample, sequenced in a study of regulatory T cells in long-lasting Graves disease. HTBI primers from iRepertoire and Arm-PCR of CDR3 regions yielded the TCR beta libraries. TCRdb re-analysed the multiplex PCR reads in MiXCR, keeping a single row per CDR3 protein. This sample yields around 460,000 distinct CDR3 sequences, of which approximately 23% are seen a single time; around 14% belongs to the top ten. The time point was: persistent/refractory GD, antithyroid drugs over 5 years with positive TRAb. TCR sequences were obtained from RNA taken from PBMCs. The starting material was peripheral blood mononuclear cells (PBMCs), obtained when the disease was refractory, from a patient treated with antithyroid drugs. These TCRs come from a female donor with Graves disease.

This clonotype was seen a handful of times. V and J are TRBV11-2 and TRBJ1-1; D is undetermined. The CDR3 loop spans 13 amino acids. From germline, CDR1 is SGHAT and CDR2 FQNNGV. Trimming cost V 5 bases and J 8 bases, with 15 bases left between them. The CDR3 coding sequence is TGTGCCAGCAGCCAGCTGAGGCTGGTAGAAGCTTTCTTT. Amino acid sequence: CASSQLRLVEAFF.

This clonotype came up a few times. The chain employs TRBV3-1 and TRBJ1-5, with D possibly being TRBD1 (5 bases). The V gene's germline CDR1 is LGHDT and CDR2 YNNKEL (reference sequence). This CDR3 region has 14 residues. V lost 1 base and J lost 5, with 9 bases in between. The CDR3 region is CASSQGQRYQPQHF. CDR3 in DNA: TGTGCCAGCAGCCAAGGACAGAGATATCAGCCCCAGCATTTT.

The genes are TRBV5-1 and TRBJ2-7; TRBD1 agrees at 7 bases. J was trimmed by 6 bases and V by 4 bases; bases with no gene match: 10. CDR1 is SGHRS, CDR2 YFSETQ, per germline. This CDR3 has 14 residues. The CDR3 region has the DNA TGCGCCAGCAGCCCCCGGGGACAGAGCCGCGAGCAGTACTTC. Translating it yields CASSPRGQSREQYF.

The genes are TRBV28 and TRBJ2-1, with D perhaps matching TRBD1 (5 bases). This CDR3 has 13 residues. The germline CDR1 and CDR2 sequences are MDHEN and SYDVKM. V shed 3 bases and J shed 11 bases, with 14 bases lying between them. The CDR3 sequence: CASSFPPGPQQFF. CDR3 sequence (DNA): TGTGCCAGCAGTTTTCCCCCAGGGCCCCAGCAGTTCTTC.

This chain links TRBV19 with TRBJ1-1; D is unclear. Germline values: CDR1 LNHDA, CDR2 SQIVND (reference sequence). This CDR3 is 13 amino acids long. The V end lost 7 bases, the J end lost 3 bases, and 12 bases lay between the germline ends. CDR3 in DNA: TGTGCCAGTATACGGGTAGGGTACACTGAAGCTTTCTTT. Translation gives CASIRVGYTEAFF.

This clonotype was seen only a few times. The rearrangement uses TRBV7-6 and TRBJ2-2; D remains ambiguous. V was pared by 5 bases and J by 4 bases, with 14 bases between. Germline-derived CDR1 and CDR2 are SGHVS and FNYEAQ. The CDR3 has 15 residues. CDR3 in DNA: TGTGCCAGCAGCCCTAGAGACCCGGTCACCGGGGAGCTGTTTTTT. Its protein product is CASSPRDPVTGELFF.

The table lists this clonotype with a few counts. The CDR3 bases are TGTGCCTGGGAAGGGGGGGAGAACACTGAAGCTTTCTTT. It codes for CAWEGGENTEAFF. V usage is TRBV30 and J usage is TRBJ1-1, with D possibly being TRBD1 (6 bases). Trimming cost V 5 bases and J 1 base, with 11 bases left between them. This CDR3 has 13 amino acids. Germline loops: CDR1 GTSNPN, CDR2 SVGIG (reference sequence). The whole variable domain, remainder taken from reference TRBV30 and TRBJ1-1, is SQTIHQWPATLVQPVGSPLSLECTVEGTSNPNLYWYRQAAGRGLQLLFYSVGIGQISSEVPQNLSASRPQDRQFILSSKKLLLSDSGFYLCAWEGGENTEAFFGQGTRLTVV.

This clonotype has a count of ten or more. This rearrangement joins TRBV20-1 to TRBJ1-1; D is uncertain. This CDR3 spans 14 amino acids. V shed 2 bases and J shed 5 bases, with 15 bases lying between them. From germline, CDR1 is DFQATT and CDR2 SNEGSKA (reference sequence). The CDR3 is CSARSLHGYTEAFF. CDR3 DNA: TGCAGTGCTAGATCCCTCCATGGGTATACTGAAGCTTTCTTT.

This clonotype showed up many times. The rearrangement uses TRBV28 and TRBJ1-1, with D possibly matching TRBD1 (6 bases). CDR1 and CDR2 (germline): MDHEN, SYDVKM. Trimming stripped 6 bases from V and 11 bases from J, with 19 bases between. This CDR3 is 13 amino acids long. The CDR3: CASRKWRDTEAFF. CDR3 bases: TGTGCCAGCAGAAAGTGGCGGGACACGGAGGCTTTCTTT.

This clonotype was counted at least ten times. The chain joins TRBV6-2 or TRBV6-3 to TRBJ2-7; weak D call: TRBD2 (6 bases). The CDR3 runs to 14 residues. Germline CDR1 MNHEY, CDR2 SVGEGT. V dropped 6 bases and J dropped 0 bases, with 12 bases sitting between them. The CDR3 region is CASRMGLSSYEQYF. CDR3 sequence (DNA): TGTGCCAGCAGGATGGGACTGAGCTCCTACGAGCAGTACTTC.

Only a few counts were recorded for this clonotype. V usage is TRBV25-1 and J usage is TRBJ1-2; D remains ambiguous. The CDR3 is made up of 14 amino acids. V shed 1 base and J shed 7 bases, with 13 bases lying between them. The germline V gene has CDR1 MGHDK and CDR2 SYGVNS. The DNA for the CDR3 is TGTGCCAGCAGTGAATTTAGCTTGGAACGTGGCTACACCTTC. As protein: CASSEFSLERGYTF.

This clonotype came up many times. The V and J genes are TRBV10-3 and TRBJ1-1, with D unclear. The CDR3 consists of 11 residues. Germline lookup yields CDR1 ENHRY and CDR2 SYGVKD. Between the trimmed V and J ends, which lost 8 bases and 5 bases, there was a span of 9 bases. The CDR3 region is CAIGRKTEAFF. In nucleotides, the CDR3 is TGTGCCATCGGCCGGAAGACTGAAGCTTTCTTT.

This clonotype has a count of ten or more. The V and J genes are TRBV6-1 and TRBJ2-7; the D gene could be TRBD1 or TRBD2 (5 bases each). The CDR3 is 13 amino acids. V was clipped by 2 bases and J by 4 bases, with 9 bases between them. Germline V gene data show CDR1 as MNHNS and CDR2 as SASEGT. The CDR3 sequence: CASSERGPYEQYF. The CDR3 DNA sequence: TGTGCCAGCAGTGAAAGGGGACCTTACGAGCAGTACTTC.

V usage is TRBV20-1 and J usage is TRBJ1-2; TRBD1 is a possible D gene (5 bases). In germline, CDR1 is DFQATT, CDR2 SNEGSKA (reference sequence). This CDR3 has 18 residues. V dropped 1 base and J dropped 1 base, with 22 bases sitting between them. The CDR3 protein is CSARGAAPQRRGNYGYTF. CDR3 DNA sequence: TGCAGTGCTAGAGGCGCAGCCCCTCAGAGGAGGGGTAACTATGGCTACACCTTC.

The J gene is TRBJ2-6, the V gene TRBV28; 9 nucleotides match TRBD1. J lost 1 base, V lost 7 bases, and 5 bases had no gene match. Germline V gene lookup returns CDR1 MDHEN and CDR2 SYDVKM. The CDR3 covers 16 residues. The CDR3 coding sequence is TGTGCCAGCACCAGGACAGGGGTTTCTGGGGCCAACGTCCTGACTTTC. It yields the protein CASTRTGVSGANVLTF. Together with reference TRBV28 and TRBJ2-6, the CDR3 gives the full variable domain: DVKVTQSSRYLVKRTGEKVFLECVQDMDHENMFWYRQDPGLGLRLIYFSYDVKMKEKGDIPEGYSVSREKKERFSLILESASTNQTSMYLCASTRTGVSGANVLTFGAGSRLTVL.

The table lists this clonotype with a few counts. The chain has TRBV6-1 and TRBJ1-5; the match to TRBD1 covers 7 bases. The CDR3 covers 14 residues. Unmatched junction bases numbered 4, after V lost 5 bases and J lost 3 bases. Looked up from germline, CDR1 is MNHNS and CDR2 is SASEGT. In nucleotides, the CDR3 is TGTGCCAGCAGTCCGGGACAGCTCAATCAGCCCCAGCATTTT. This gives the protein CASSPGQLNQPQHF.

This clonotype was counted at least ten times. CDR3 sequence (DNA): TGTGCCAGCAGCGTAACAGGCAGAGCGGGCGAGCAGTACTTC. It yields the protein CASSVTGRAGEQYF. V gene TRBV28 combines with J gene TRBJ2-7; D might be TRBD2 (6 bases). The CDR3 is 14 residues long. V lost 6 bases and J lost 6, with 18 bases in between. The germline gives CDR1 MDHEN, CDR2 SYDVKM.

The table lists this clonotype with many counts. This chain uses TRBV29-1 with TRBJ1-1; no clear D gene. Per germline, CDR1 SQVTM and CDR2 ANQGSEA. This CDR3 is 11 amino acids long. Between the trimmed V and J ends, which lost 4 bases and 1 base, there was a span of 4 bases. CDR3 sequence (DNA): TGCAGCGTTGTCCCGAACACTGAAGCTTTCTTT. It is translated as CSVVPNTEAFF.

This clonotype was detected a few times. The V gene is TRBV11-2, the J gene TRBJ1-1, with a weak D call TRBD1 (5 bases). Trimming removed 2 bases from V and 3 bases from J, with 16 bases in between. CDR3 length: 16 amino acids. The V gene's germline CDR1 is SGHAT and CDR2 FQNNGV. CDR3: CASSLWERGGDTEAFF. The CDR3 DNA is TGTGCCAGCAGCTTATGGGAGAGGGGAGGGGACACTGAAGCTTTCTTT.